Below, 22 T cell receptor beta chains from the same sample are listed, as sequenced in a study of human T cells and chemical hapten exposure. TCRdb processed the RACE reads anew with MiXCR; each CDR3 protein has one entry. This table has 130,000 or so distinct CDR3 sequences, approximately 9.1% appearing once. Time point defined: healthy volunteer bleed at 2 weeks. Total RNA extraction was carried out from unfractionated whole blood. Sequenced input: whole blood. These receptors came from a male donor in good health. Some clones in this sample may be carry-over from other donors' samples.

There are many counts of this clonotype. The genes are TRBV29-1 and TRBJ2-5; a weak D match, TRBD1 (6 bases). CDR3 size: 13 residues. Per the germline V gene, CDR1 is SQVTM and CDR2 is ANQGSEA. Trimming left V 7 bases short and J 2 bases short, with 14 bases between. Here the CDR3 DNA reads TGCAGCGCTATTCGACAGGTACAAGAGACCCAGTACTTC. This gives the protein CSAIRQVQETQYF.

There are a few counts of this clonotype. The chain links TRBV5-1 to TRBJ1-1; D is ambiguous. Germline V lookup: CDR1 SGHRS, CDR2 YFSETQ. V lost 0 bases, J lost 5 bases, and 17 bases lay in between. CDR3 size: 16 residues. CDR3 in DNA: TGCGCCAGCAGCTTGGGTACAGACTGGCGAGGGACTGAAGCTTTCTTT. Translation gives CASSLGTDWRGTEAFF.

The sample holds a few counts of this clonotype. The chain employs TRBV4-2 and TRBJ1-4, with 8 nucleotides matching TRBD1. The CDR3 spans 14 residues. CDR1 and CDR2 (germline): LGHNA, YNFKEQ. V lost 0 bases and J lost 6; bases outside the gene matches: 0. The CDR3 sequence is CASSQDRGHEKLFF. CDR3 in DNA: TGTGCCAGCAGCCAAGACAGGGGGCATGAAAAACTGTTTTTT.

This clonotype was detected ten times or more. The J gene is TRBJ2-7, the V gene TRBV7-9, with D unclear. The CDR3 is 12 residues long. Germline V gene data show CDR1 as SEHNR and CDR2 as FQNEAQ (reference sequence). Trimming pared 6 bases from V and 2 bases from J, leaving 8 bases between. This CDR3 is CASSLSTYEQYF. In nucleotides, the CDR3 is TGTGCCAGCAGTTTATCCACCTACGAGCAGTACTTC.

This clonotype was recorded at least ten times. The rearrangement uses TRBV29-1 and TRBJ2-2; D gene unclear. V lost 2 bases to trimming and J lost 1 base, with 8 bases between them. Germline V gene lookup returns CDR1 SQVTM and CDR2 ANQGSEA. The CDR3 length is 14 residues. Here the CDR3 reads CSVESGKNTGELFF. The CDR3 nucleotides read TGCAGCGTTGAAAGTGGGAAGAACACCGGGGAGCTGTTTTTT.

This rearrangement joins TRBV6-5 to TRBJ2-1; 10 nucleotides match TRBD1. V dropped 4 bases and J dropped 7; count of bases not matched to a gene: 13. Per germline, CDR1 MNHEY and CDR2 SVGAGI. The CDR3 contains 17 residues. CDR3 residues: CASSSAGQGSGMNEQFF. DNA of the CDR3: TGTGCCAGCAGTTCAGCGGGACAGGGGTCTGGTATGAATGAGCAGTTCTTC.

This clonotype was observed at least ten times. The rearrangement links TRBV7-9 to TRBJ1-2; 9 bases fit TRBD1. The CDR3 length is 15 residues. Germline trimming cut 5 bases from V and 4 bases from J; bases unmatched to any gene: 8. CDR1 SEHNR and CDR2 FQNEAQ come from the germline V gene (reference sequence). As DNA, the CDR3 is TGTGCCAGCAGCCCACCCGGGACAGGGCTCTATGGCTACACCTTC. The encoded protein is CASSPPGTGLYGYTF.

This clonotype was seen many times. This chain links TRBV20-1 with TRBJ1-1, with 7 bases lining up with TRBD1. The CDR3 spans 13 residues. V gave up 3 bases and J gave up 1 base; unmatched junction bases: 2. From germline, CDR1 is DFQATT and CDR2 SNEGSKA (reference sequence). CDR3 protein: CSARGQRNTEAFF. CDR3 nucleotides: TGCAGTGCTAGGGGACAGAGGAACACTGAAGCTTTCTTT.

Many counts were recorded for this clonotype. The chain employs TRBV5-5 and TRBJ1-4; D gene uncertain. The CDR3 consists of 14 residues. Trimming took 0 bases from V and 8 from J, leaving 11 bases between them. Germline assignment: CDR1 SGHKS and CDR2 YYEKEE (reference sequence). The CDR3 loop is CASSLDTAGEKLFF. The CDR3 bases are TGTGCCAGCAGCTTGGACACCGCGGGCGAAAAACTGTTTTTT.

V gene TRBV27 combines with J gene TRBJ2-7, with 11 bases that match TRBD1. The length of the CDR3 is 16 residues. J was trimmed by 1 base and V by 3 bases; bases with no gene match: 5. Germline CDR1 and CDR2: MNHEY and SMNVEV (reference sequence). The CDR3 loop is CASSFSGQGASYEQYF. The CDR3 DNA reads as TGTGCCAGCAGTTTCTCCGGACAGGGGGCATCCTACGAGCAGTACTTC.

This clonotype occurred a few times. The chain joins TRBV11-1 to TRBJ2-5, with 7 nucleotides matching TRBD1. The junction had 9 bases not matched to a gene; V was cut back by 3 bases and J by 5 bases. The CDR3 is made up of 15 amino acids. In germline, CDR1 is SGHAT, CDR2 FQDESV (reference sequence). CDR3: CASSFGRGSGETQYF. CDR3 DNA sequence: TGTGCCAGCAGCTTCGGCAGGGGGTCGGGGGAGACCCAGTACTTC.

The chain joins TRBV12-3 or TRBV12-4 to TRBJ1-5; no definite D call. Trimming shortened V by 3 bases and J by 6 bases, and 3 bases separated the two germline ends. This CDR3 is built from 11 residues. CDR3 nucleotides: TGTGCCAGCAGTTTGGGTCAGCCCCAGCATTTT. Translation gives CASSLGQPQHF.

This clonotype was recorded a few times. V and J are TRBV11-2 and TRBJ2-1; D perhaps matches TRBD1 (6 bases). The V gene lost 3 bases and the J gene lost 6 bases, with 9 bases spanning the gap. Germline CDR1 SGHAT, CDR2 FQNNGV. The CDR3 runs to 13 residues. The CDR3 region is CASSLEDSNEQFF. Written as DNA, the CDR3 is TGTGCCAGCAGCTTGGAGGACAGCAATGAGCAGTTCTTC.

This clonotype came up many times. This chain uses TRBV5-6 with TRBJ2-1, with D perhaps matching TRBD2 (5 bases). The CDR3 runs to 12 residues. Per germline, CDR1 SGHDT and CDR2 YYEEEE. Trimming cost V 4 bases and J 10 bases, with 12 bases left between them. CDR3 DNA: TGTGCCAGCAGCCGAGGGCTAGGGGAGCAGTTCTTC. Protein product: CASSRGLGEQFF.

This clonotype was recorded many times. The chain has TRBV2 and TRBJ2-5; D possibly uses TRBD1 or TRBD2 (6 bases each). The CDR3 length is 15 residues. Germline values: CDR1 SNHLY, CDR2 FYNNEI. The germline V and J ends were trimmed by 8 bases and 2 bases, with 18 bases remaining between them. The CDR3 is CASRYREEPQETQYF. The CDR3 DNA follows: TGTGCCAGCCGGTACAGGGAGGAACCTCAAGAGACCCAGTACTTC.

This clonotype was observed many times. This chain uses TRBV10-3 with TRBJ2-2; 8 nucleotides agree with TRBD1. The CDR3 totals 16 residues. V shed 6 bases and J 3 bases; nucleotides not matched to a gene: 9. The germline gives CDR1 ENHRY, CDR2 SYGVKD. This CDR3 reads CAIRQTGAADTGELFF. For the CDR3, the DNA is TGTGCCATCAGGCAGACAGGGGCGGCTGACACCGGGGAGCTGTTTTTT.

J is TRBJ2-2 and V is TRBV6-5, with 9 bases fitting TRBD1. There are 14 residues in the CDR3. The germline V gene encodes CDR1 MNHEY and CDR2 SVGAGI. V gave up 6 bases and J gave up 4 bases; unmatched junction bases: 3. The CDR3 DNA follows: TGTGCCAGCAGGAAGGACAGGGGCACCGGGGAGCTGTTTTTT. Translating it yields CASRKDRGTGELFF.

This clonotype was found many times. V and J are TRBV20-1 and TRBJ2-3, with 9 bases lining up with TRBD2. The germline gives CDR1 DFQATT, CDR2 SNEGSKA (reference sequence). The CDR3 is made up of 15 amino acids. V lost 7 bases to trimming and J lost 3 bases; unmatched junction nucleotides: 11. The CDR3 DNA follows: TGCAGTGTCACGGGGGCCCTAGCGGGGACAGATACGCAGTATTTT. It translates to CSVTGALAGTDTQYF.

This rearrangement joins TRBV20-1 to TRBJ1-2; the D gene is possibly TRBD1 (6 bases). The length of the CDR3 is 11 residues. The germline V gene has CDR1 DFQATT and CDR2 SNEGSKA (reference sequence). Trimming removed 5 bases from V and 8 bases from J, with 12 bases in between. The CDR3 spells CSAHRDGGYTF. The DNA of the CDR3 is TGCAGTGCTCACAGGGATGGCGGCTACACCTTC.

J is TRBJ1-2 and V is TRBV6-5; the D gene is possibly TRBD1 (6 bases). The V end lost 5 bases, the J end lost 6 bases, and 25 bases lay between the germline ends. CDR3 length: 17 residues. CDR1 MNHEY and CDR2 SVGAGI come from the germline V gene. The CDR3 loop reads CASSQTLLGQLRDGYTF. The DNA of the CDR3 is TGTGCCAGCAGTCAAACCCTACTTGGACAGCTACGGGATGGCTACACCTTC.

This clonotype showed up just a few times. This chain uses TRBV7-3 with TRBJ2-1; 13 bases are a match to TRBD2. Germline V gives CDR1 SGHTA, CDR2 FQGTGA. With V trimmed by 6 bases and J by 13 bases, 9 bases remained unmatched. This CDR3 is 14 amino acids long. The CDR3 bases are TGTGCCAGCAGTCTCACTAGCGGGGGGGCGGGACAGTTCTTC. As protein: CASSLTSGGAGQFF. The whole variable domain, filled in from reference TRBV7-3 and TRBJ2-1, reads GAGVSQTPSNKVTEKGKYVELRCDPISGHTALYWYRQSLGQGPEFLIYFQGTGAADDSGLPNDRFFAVRPEGSVSTLKIQRTERGDSAVYLCASSLTSGGAGQFFGPGTRLTVL.

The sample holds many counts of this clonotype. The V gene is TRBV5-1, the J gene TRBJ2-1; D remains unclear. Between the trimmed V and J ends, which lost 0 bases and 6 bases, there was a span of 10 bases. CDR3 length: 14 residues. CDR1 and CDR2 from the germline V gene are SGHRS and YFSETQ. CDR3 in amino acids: CASSLAETPNEQFF. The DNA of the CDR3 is TGCGCCAGCAGCTTGGCAGAGACCCCCAATGAGCAGTTCTTC.